A selection of T cell receptor beta chains follows, all from one sample in a study of shared clonotypes between healthy human individuals. The table came from immunoSEQ multiplex PCR; TCRdb's copy has only in-frame clones and leaves some out. This table holds 850,000 to 1,100,000 clones, approximately 80% found once. The sample taken for sequencing was memory CD4+ T cells from PBMCs. Source of these receptors: a man between 18 and 35 years old in good health. Some clones in this sample may be carry-over from other donors' samples. CDR3s include the opening cysteine and the closing phenylalanine or tryptophan. Fields, in order: CDR3 protein, CDR3 DNA, D gene, V gene, clone size, J gene. A D gene is named only where the DNA matches it firmly. Part of the rows lack a size; the others show once, few, many or a class for expanded clones.

CASTPTGTYEQYF | TGTGCCAGCACCCCGACAGGGACCTACGAGCAGTACTTC | TRBD1 | TRBV6-5 | - | TRBJ2-7
CASSPQTAPEKLFF | TGTGCCAGCAGCCCACAGACAGCTCCCGAAAAACTGTTTTTT | - | TRBV7-6 | - | TRBJ1-4
CASRRYEQPQHF | TGTGCCAGCAGAAGGTACGAACAGCCCCAGCATTTT | - | TRBV28 | - | TRBJ1-5
CASSPALGVRDTQYF | TGTGCCAGCAGTCCCGCCCTAGGGGTAAGAGATACGCAGTATTTT | - | TRBV28 | - | TRBJ2-3
CASGRGDLTDTQYF | TGTGCCAGCGGACGGGGGGACCTCACAGATACGCAGTATTTT | TRBD2 | TRBV28 | - | TRBJ2-3
CASSLVTLTYNEQFF | TGTGCCAGCAGCTTAGTTACGCTTACCTACAATGAGCAGTTCTTC | - | TRBV7-3 | - | TRBJ2-1
CASSYSASGSRSQYF | TGTGCCAGCAGTTACTCCGCTAGCGGGAGTCGGTCGCAGTATTTT | TRBD2 | TRBV6-5 | few | TRBJ2-3
CACFWNEKLFF | TGTGCCTGTTTTTGGAATGAAAAACTGTTTTTT | - | TRBV30 | - | TRBJ1-4
CASSPGVSTDTQYF | TGTGCCAGCAGCCCCGGGGTTAGCACAGATACGCAGTATTTT | - | TRBV7-3 | - | TRBJ2-3
CASSARSGANVLTF | TGTGCCAGCAGCGCCAGGTCTGGGGCCAACGTCCTGACTTTC | - | TRBV2 | - | TRBJ2-6
CASSMTGFGNTIYF | TGTGCCAGCAGCATGACAGGGTTTGGAAACACCATATATTTT | TRBD1 | TRBV7-2 | - | TRBJ1-3
CASSARQTNQETQYF | TGTGCCAGCAGCGCCCGACAGACAAATCAAGAGACCCAGTACTTC | - | TRBV9 | once | TRBJ2-5
CASSEGTVNTEAFF | TGTGCCAGCAGTGAAGGGACAGTGAACACTGAAGCTTTCTTT | - | TRBV2 | many | TRBJ1-1
CASSSRGARYEQYF | TGTGCCAGCAGCTCCAGGGGGGCTCGTTACGAGCAGTACTTC | - | TRBV5-6 | - | TRBJ2-7
CASSQRGSGAGQFF | TGCGCCAGCAGCCAACGTGGGAGTGGGGCTGGGCAGTTCTTC | - | TRBV4-3 | - | TRBJ2-1
CASSPGHFTDTQYF | TGCGCCAGCAGCCCAGGGCACTTCACAGATACGCAGTATTTT | - | TRBV10-1 | - | TRBJ2-3
CASSAQAGDTQYF | TGTGCCAGCAGCGCCCAGGCAGGAGATACGCAGTATTTT | - | TRBV7-2 | - | TRBJ2-3
CASSELWSGEGNQPQHF | TGCGCCAGCAGTGAGTTATGGTCAGGGGAAGGCAATCAGCCCCAGCATTTT | - | TRBV10-2 | - | TRBJ1-5
CASSTQTGVNGELFF | TGTGCCAGCAGCACCCAGACAGGGGTTAACGGGGAGCTGTTTTTT | TRBD1 | TRBV7-3 | - | TRBJ2-2
CASSGGSGSTDTQYF | TGTGCCAGCAGTGGGGGGTCAGGAAGCACAGATACGCAGTATTTT | - | TRBV2 | - | TRBJ2-3
CASSFALQGISFQETQYF | TGTGCCAGCAGCTTCGCCCTCCAGGGGATATCCTTCCAAGAGACCCAGTACTTC | - | TRBV7-2 | - | TRBJ2-5
CSALRDSQETQYF | TGCAGCGCGCTCCGGGACAGCCAAGAGACCCAGTACTTC | TRBD1 | TRBV29-1 | - | TRBJ2-5
CASSSYGGRGLVAKNIQYF | TGTGCCAGCAGTTCCTACGGGGGTAGGGGGTTGGTGGCAAAAAACATTCAGTACTTC | - | TRBV27 | - | TRBJ2-4
CASSPLSLAGQDSGNTIYF | TGTGCCAGCTCACCACTTTCCTTGGCAGGACAAGACTCTGGAAACACCATATATTTT | - | TRBV18 | - | TRBJ1-3
CASSLLLAGDLPSTDTQYF | TGCGCCAGCAGCTTGCTTCTAGCGGGAGACCTACCTAGCACAGATACGCAGTATTTT | TRBD2 | TRBV5-1 | - | TRBJ2-3
CASSLTGRGRFNEQFF | TGTGCCAGCAGCCTGACGGGCAGGGGCCGGTTCAATGAGCAGTTCTTC | - | TRBV4-2 | - | TRBJ2-1
CASSRDRGGNQPQHF | TGTGCCAGCAGCCGTGACAGGGGTGGCAATCAGCCCCAGCATTTT | TRBD1 | TRBV27 | - | TRBJ1-5
CAWSVMIVGNTIYF | TGTGCCTGGAGTGTTATGATAGTTGGAAACACCATATATTTT | - | TRBV30 | - | TRBJ1-3
CASSGTGTGGKGEQFF | TGCGCCAGCAGTGGGACCGGGACAGGGGGCAAGGGTGAGCAGTTCTTC | TRBD1 | TRBV5-1 | - | TRBJ2-1
CASSPVTEIYGYTF | TGTGCCAGCTCACCAGTTACAGAAATCTATGGCTACACCTTC | - | TRBV18 | - | TRBJ1-2
CASSSGGASTGELFF | TGTGCCAGCAGCTCAGGGGGCGCGAGCACCGGGGAGCTGTTTTTT | TRBD1 | TRBV7-6 | - | TRBJ2-2
CASSVGQNSYNSPLHF | TGTGCCAGCAGCGTAGGACAAAACTCCTATAATTCACCCCTCCACTTT | - | TRBV7-9 | - | TRBJ1-6
CAWRENTEAFF | TGTGCCTGGAGAGAGAACACTGAAGCTTTCTTT | - | TRBV30 | - | TRBJ1-1
CAWSRGTAYNEQFF | TGTGCCTGGAGCCGGGGGACAGCATACAATGAGCAGTTCTTC | - | TRBV30 | - | TRBJ2-1
CASRAGGDYEQYF | TGTGCCAGCAGGGCAGGGGGCGATTACGAGCAGTACTTC | TRBD1 | TRBV2 | - | TRBJ2-7
CASSAQQGNYYEQYF | TGTGCCAGCAGCGCCCAACAGGGGAATTACTACGAGCAGTACTTC | TRBD1 | TRBV7-2 | - | TRBJ2-7
CASSSGLAGGTDTQYF | TGTGCCAGCAGCAGTGGACTAGCGGGAGGCACAGATACGCAGTATTTT | TRBD2 | TRBV7-2 | - | TRBJ2-3
CASSFRMARGPREQYF | TGTGCCAGCAGCTTTAGGATGGCTCGCGGGCCTAGGGAGCAGTACTTC | - | TRBV7-9 | once | TRBJ2-7
CASSYGKPYEQYF | TGTGCCAGCAGTTACGGCAAGCCCTACGAGCAGTACTTC | - | TRBV6-6 | many | TRBJ2-7
CASSLQGLGTDTQYF | TGTGCCAGCAGTCTCCAGGGTTTGGGCACAGATACGCAGTATTTT | - | TRBV6-5 | - | TRBJ2-3
CASSFMASRALWVRDTQYF | TGTGCCAGCAGCTTTATGGCATCCCGGGCCCTGTGGGTTCGGGATACGCAGTATTTT | - | TRBV11-3 | - | TRBJ2-3
CASSQLLAGVGDTQYF | TGCGCCAGCAGCCAACTCCTAGCGGGGGTGGGAGATACGCAGTATTTT | TRBD2 | TRBV4-1 | once | TRBJ2-3
CASSPGGSGYTF | TGTGCCAGCTCACCAGGGGGTTCTGGCTACACCTTC | - | TRBV18 | - | TRBJ1-2
CASSNRGSTDTQYF | TGTGCCAGCAGTAACAGGGGTAGCACAGATACGCAGTATTTT | TRBD1 | TRBV6-5 | - | TRBJ2-3
CASSLGIVNTEAFF | TGTGCCAGCAGCTTAGGGATCGTGAACACTGAAGCTTTCTTT | - | TRBV5-6 | many | TRBJ1-1
CASSLSPTGAYEQYF | TGTGCCAGCAGTTTATCGCCGACAGGAGCCTACGAGCAGTACTTC | - | TRBV27 | - | TRBJ2-7
CASRVRQDYGYTF | TGTGCCAGCAGGGTAAGACAGGACTATGGCTACACCTTC | - | TRBV27 | - | TRBJ1-2
CASSREGGAATGELFF | TGCGCCAGCAGCCGGGAGGGAGGGGCTGCCACCGGGGAGCTGTTTTTT | TRBD2 | TRBV4-1 | - | TRBJ2-2
CASSIGTGTKNIQYF | TGTGCCAGTAGTATAGGAACAGGGACCAAAAACATTCAGTACTTC | - | TRBV19 | few | TRBJ2-4
CSAQTYLEQFF | TGCAGTGCTCAGACATACCTGGAGCAGTTCTTC | - | TRBV20-1 | - | TRBJ2-1
CASSGSGRGTEAFF | TGTGCCAGCAGCGGATCAGGGAGGGGGACTGAAGCTTTCTTT | - | TRBV6-5 | - | TRBJ1-1
CASSQDPQGLMAFF | TGCGCCAGCAGCCAAGATCCGCAGGGGTTGATGGCTTTCTTT | - | TRBV4-1 | many | TRBJ1-1
CASSYQNGYTF | TGTGCCAGCAGTTACCAGAACGGCTACACCTTC | - | TRBV6-6 | - | TRBJ1-2
CASSQERQGRGPQHF | TGCGCCAGCAGCCAAGAAAGACAGGGCAGGGGGCCCCAGCATTTT | TRBD1 | TRBV4-1 | - | TRBJ1-5